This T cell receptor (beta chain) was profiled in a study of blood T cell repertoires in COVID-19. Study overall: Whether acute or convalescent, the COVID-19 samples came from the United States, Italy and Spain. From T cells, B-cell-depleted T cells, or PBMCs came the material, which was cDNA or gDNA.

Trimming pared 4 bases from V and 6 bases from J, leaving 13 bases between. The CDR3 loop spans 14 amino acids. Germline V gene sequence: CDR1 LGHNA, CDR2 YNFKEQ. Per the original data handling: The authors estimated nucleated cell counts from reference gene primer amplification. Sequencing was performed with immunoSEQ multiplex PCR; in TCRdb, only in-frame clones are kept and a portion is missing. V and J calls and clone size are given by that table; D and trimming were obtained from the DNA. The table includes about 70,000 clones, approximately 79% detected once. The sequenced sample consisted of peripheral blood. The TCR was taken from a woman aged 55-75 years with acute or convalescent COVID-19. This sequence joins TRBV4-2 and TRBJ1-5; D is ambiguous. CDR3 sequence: CASSPSGVGQPQHF. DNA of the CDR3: TGTGCCAGCAGCCCTTCCGGGGTGGGTCAGCCCCAGCATTTT.